These 20 T cell receptor beta chains were all obtained from the same sample, sequenced in a study of beta chain features in type 1 diabetes. Of the isolated RNA, all was reverse transcribed, and so the sequenced material was expressed TCRB transcripts. Sequencing used immunoSEQ multiplex PCR; TCRdb keeps in-frame clones, though not all of them. The sample lists approximately 300,000 clones, 9.5% to 12% occurring once. Sequencing used naive CD4+ T cells from blood. The receptors originated from a woman in her 30s in good health.

This clone was seen a single time. V and J are TRBV2 and TRBJ1-1, with D uncertain. The germline V gene encodes CDR1 SNHLY and CDR2 FYNNEI. The ends were cut back, 6 bases at V and 2 bases at J, with 16 bases in the middle. The length of the CDR3 is 15 residues. The CDR3 is CASRSGRGANTEAFF. The CDR3 DNA reads as TGTGCCAGCAGAAGCGGACGGGGAGCTAACACTGAAGCTTTCTTT.

Only a few counts were recorded for this clone. The rearrangement links TRBV29-1 to TRBJ2-3; 12 nucleotides align to TRBD2. The V and J ends lost 5 bases and 2 bases, in that order; junction bases with no gene match: 2. The CDR3 runs 14 residues. Germline V gene lookup returns CDR1 SQVTM and CDR2 ANQGSEA. The DNA for the CDR3 is TGCAGCGTTTGGACTAGCGGGACCACAGATACGCAGTATTTT. Its translation is CSVWTSGTTDTQYF.

The gene calls are TRBV11-2 and TRBJ2-1, with D possibly TRBD1 on 6 matching bases. Germline CDR1 is SGHAT and CDR2 is FQNNGV. V lost 5 bases, J lost 0 bases, and 11 bases lay in between. The CDR3 is 15 residues long. The CDR3 DNA is TGTGCCAGCAGCCCGCAGGGGAGCTCCTACAATGAGCAGTTCTTC. This gives the protein CASSPQGSSYNEQFF.

The gene calls are TRBV7-9 and TRBJ2-5, with 7 bases that match TRBD2. V lost 1 base and J lost 7; bases outside the gene matches: 9. This CDR3 has 15 amino acids. Germline loops: CDR1 SEHNR, CDR2 FQNEAQ (reference sequence). CDR3 DNA: TGTGCCAGCAGCTTAGTAGGGAGGGGTCTTGGGACCCAGTACTTC. Amino acid sequence: CASSLVGRGLGTQYF.

The chain combines TRBV7-2 with TRBJ2-2; D gene ambiguous. This CDR3 comprises 14 residues. Germline CDR1 SGHTA, CDR2 FQGNSA. V was pared by 2 bases and J by 4 bases, with 8 bases between. The CDR3 region has the DNA TGTGCCAGCAGCTTATTCGGTGGCACCGGGGAGCTGTTTTTT. Its translation is CASSLFGGTGELFF.

This rearrangement joins TRBV7-8 to TRBJ2-2; the match to TRBD1 covers 9 bases. Germline V gene lookup returns CDR1 SGHVS and CDR2 FQNEAQ. The CDR3 contains 15 residues. With V trimmed by 5 bases and J by 6 bases, 7 bases remained unmatched. CDR3 DNA sequence: TGTGCCAGCAGCCGCCGACAGGGGGAAGCCGGGGAGCTGTTTTTT. Its translation: CASSRRQGEAGELFF. Full variable domain (remainder filled in from reference TRBV7-8 and TRBJ2-2): GAGVSQSPRYKVAKRGQDVALRCDPISGHVSLFWYQQALGQGPEFLTYFQNEAQLDKSGLPSDRFFAERPEGSVSTLKIQRTQQEDSAVYLCASSRRQGEAGELFFGEGSRLTVL.

The sample holds many counts of this clone. This chain uses TRBV15 with TRBJ1-4; D is ambiguous. CDR1 is LNHNV, CDR2 YYDKDF, per germline (reference sequence). V lost 4 bases and J lost 7, with 7 bases in between. CDR3 length: 12 amino acids. Here the CDR3 reads CATSIRGEKLFF. DNA of the CDR3: TGTGCCACCAGCATCCGGGGTGAAAAACTGTTTTTT.

This chain connects TRBV29-1 to TRBJ2-3, with 13 bases identical to TRBD2. Per germline, CDR1 SQVTM and CDR2 ANQGSEA. Trimming cost V 6 bases and J 1 base; bases outside gene matches: 10. The length of the CDR3 is 17 residues. CDR3 protein: CSVLATGLAGGTDTQYF. The CDR3 nucleotides read TGCAGCGTCCTGGCTACCGGACTAGCGGGAGGCACAGATACGCAGTATTTT.

This chain uses TRBV18 with TRBJ2-1, with TRBD2 matching over 11 bases. Trimming removed 3 bases from V and 5 bases from J; junction bases left unmatched: 15. This CDR3 has 19 residues. Per the germline V gene, CDR1 is KGHSH and CDR2 is LQKENI. Here the CDR3 reads CASSPFTSGSGGRNNEQFF. CDR3 DNA: TGTGCCAGCTCACCCTTTACTAGCGGGAGCGGCGGACGAAACAATGAGCAGTTCTTC.

The chain couples TRBV23-1 to TRBJ2-7, with D unclear. TRBV23-1 has ORF status, its function being uncertain. CDR3 length: 15 residues. Deletions cut 6 bases from V and 4 bases from J, with 19 bases between. CDR3 DNA sequence: TGCGCCAGCAGCCAAAAAGGTGGCAGGTTTTACGAGCAGTACTTC. It yields the protein CASSQKGGRFYEQYF.

The J gene is TRBJ2-3, the V gene TRBV14, with 8 bases lining up with TRBD2. Germline V gene sequence: CDR1 SGHDN, CDR2 FVKESK. This CDR3 comprises 16 residues. The ends lost 1 base at V and 1 base at J; junction bases unmatched: 4. The CDR3 sequence is CASSQGTSGGTDTQYF. In nucleotides, the CDR3 is TGTGCCAGCAGCCAAGGCACTAGCGGAGGCACAGATACGCAGTATTTT.

This clone has a handful of counts. This chain links TRBV9 with TRBJ2-5; TRBD2 matches 9 bases. The CDR3 is made up of 16 amino acids. Germline V CDR1 and CDR2: SGDLS, YYNGEE. The V gene end was trimmed by 0 bases and the J gene end by 1 base; junction bases not matched to a gene: 4. The CDR3 here is CASSVGLAELQETQYF. Here the CDR3 DNA reads TGTGCCAGCAGCGTAGGACTAGCGGAGCTCCAAGAGACCCAGTACTTC.

This clone has more than one count but fewer than ten. The CDR3 reads CSVEGQGNQPQHF. The CDR3 region has the DNA TGCAGCGTTGAGGGGCAGGGCAATCAGCCCCAGCATTTT. This chain connects TRBV29-1 to TRBJ1-5, with a weak D call TRBD1 (5 bases). This CDR3 has 13 residues. Germline values: CDR1 SQVTM, CDR2 ANQGSEA. V was clipped by 3 bases and J by 2 bases, with 8 bases between them.

This clone was found a few times. V is TRBV6-5 and J is TRBJ2-1, with D possibly TRBD2 on 6 matching bases. This CDR3 region has 14 residues. CDR1 is MNHEY and CDR2 is SVGAGI in the germline V gene. V lost 3 bases and J lost 2, with 8 bases in between. This CDR3 is CASSYLAPYNEQFF. As DNA, the CDR3 is TGTGCCAGCAGTTATCTAGCGCCCTACAATGAGCAGTTCTTC.

This clone was recorded a few times. The V gene is TRBV6-5, the J gene TRBJ1-2; no firm D call. The V gene's germline CDR1 is MNHEY and CDR2 SVGAGI. The CDR3 contains 14 residues. Trimming took off 2 bases at V and 8 bases at J, with 15 bases between the two ends. CDR3 sequence: CASSYGDSRRGYTF. CDR3 sequence (DNA): TGTGCCAGCAGTTACGGAGACTCGAGACGGGGCTACACCTTC.

This clone has a handful of counts. The chain carries TRBV7-2 and TRBJ2-3; 16 positions match TRBD2. This CDR3 has 19 residues. J was trimmed by 0 bases and V by 1 base; bases with no gene match: 4. CDR1 and CDR2 (germline): SGHTA, FQGNSA. The CDR3 is CASSLEMGLAGGSTDTQYF. The CDR3 coding sequence is TGTGCCAGCAGCTTAGAAATGGGACTAGCGGGAGGGAGCACAGATACGCAGTATTTT.

This chain joins TRBV18 and TRBJ2-1, with a weak D call TRBD2 (6 bases). CDR3 length: 11 amino acids. With 5 bases removed from V and 9 bases from J, the gap between germline ends came to 8 bases. Germline CDR1 is KGHSH and CDR2 is LQKENI. The CDR3 protein is CASSSRGEQFF. For the CDR3, the DNA is TGTGCCAGCTCATCGCGGGGTGAGCAGTTCTTC.

V gene TRBV6-5 combines with J gene TRBJ2-7, with TRBD2 matching over 8 bases. V lost 6 bases to trimming and J lost 3 bases; unmatched junction nucleotides: 10. The CDR3 is made up of 15 amino acids. In germline, CDR1 is MNHEY, CDR2 SVGAGI. This CDR3 is CASSRSSGPFYEQYF. DNA of the CDR3: TGTGCCAGCAGCCGATCTAGCGGGCCCTTCTACGAGCAGTACTTC.

This chain uses TRBV30 with TRBJ2-4, with 7 bases that match TRBD1. Germline V gene sequence: CDR1 GTSNPN, CDR2 SVGIG (reference sequence). The CDR3 has 15 amino acids. The V and J ends lost 2 bases and 1 base, in that order; junction bases with no gene match: 5. CDR3 nucleotide sequence: TGTGCCTGGAGTTTTGAGGGGGCGGCCAAAAACATTCAGTACTTC. This translates into CAWSFEGAAKNIQYF.

This clone occurred a few times. The chain is built from TRBV6-5 and TRBJ2-7; D is undetermined. This CDR3 spans 16 amino acids. Germline V gene sequence: CDR1 MNHEY, CDR2 SVGAGI. Trimming took off 0 bases at V and 3 bases at J, with 15 bases between the two ends. The CDR3 region has the DNA TGTGCCAGCAGTTACTCCACCAGGCGCAGAGTCTACGAGCAGTACTTC. It is translated as CASSYSTRRRVYEQYF.